Listed below are T cell receptor beta chains from one sample, sequenced in a study of T cell repertoires in cytomegalovirus infection. MiXCR, applied by TCRdb to the reads, yields one record per CDR3 protein. The sample holds about 310,000 distinct CDR3 sequences, roughly a sixth seen once. The source material was PBMCs. The source of these receptors is a human donor in good health (CMV status not recorded). Some clones in this sample may be carry-over from other donors' samples. Each CDR3 is given with its conserved first and last residue. D genes are given only for firm matches. Some rows mark clone size as missing; the rest say once, few, many or name a class of expanded clone.

v_call	j_call	d_call	clone_size	cdr3_nt	cdr3_aa
TRBV7-4	TRBJ2-7	TRBD1	.	TGTGCCAGCAGCTTGGACAGGCTAGGAGAGCAGTACTTC	CASSLDRLGEQYF
TRBV28	TRBJ2-1	.	few	TGTGCCAGCCGTCCGTGGGACACCAACAATGAGCAGTTCTTC	CASRPWDTNNEQFF
TRBV20-1	TRBJ1-1	.	.	TGCAGTGCTAGAGCCTCAGTAAGATCGAACACTGAAGCTTTCTTT	CSARASVRSNTEAFF
TRBV10-3	TRBJ2-1	.	few	TGTGCCATCAGGGGGGCCGACGCCAATGAGCAGTTCTTC	CAIRGADANEQFF
TRBV7-6	TRBJ2-2	TRBD1	.	TGTGCCAGCAGCCGCCGGACAGGCCCCACCGGGGAGCTGTTTTTT	CASSRRTGPTGELFF
TRBV3-1	TRBJ2-1	TRBD2	few	TGTGCCAGCAGCCCGACACTAGCGGGGGGCGGCGTCAATGAGCAGTTCTTC	CASSPTLAGGGVNEQFF
TRBV7-6	TRBJ1-1	.	many	TGTGCCAGCAGCCTCGTGGCGACAGGCGGGAACACTGAAGCTTTCTTT	CASSLVATGGNTEAFF
TRBV3-1	TRBJ2-4	.	.	TGTGCCAGCAGCCAACTACACAAAAACATTCAGTACTTC	CASSQLHKNIQYF
TRBV28	TRBJ1-6	TRBD1	.	TGTGCCAGCAGTAGGACAGGGGAGAATTCACCCCTCCACTTT	CASSRTGENSPLHF
TRBV4-1	TRBJ1-2	.	few	TGCGCCAGCAGCCAGTTTGGACAGAGAGATGGCTACACCTTC	CASSQFGQRDGYTF
TRBV2	TRBJ1-2	.	few	TGTGCCAGCAGTCAACAGTATTCCTATGGCTACACCTTC	CASSQQYSYGYTF
TRBV12-3/TRBV12-4	TRBJ2-1	.	few	TGTGCCAGCAGTTCCCCCCCGGAGAGCTTAGAGCAGTTCTTC	CASSSPPESLEQFF
TRBV6-4	TRBJ2-1	TRBD2	.	TGTGCCAGCAGAGGGACTAGCGGGGGGTACAATGAGCAGTTCTTC	CASRGTSGGYNEQFF
TRBV6-5	TRBJ1-1	.	.	TGTGCCAGCAGTTACTCGAATGGAGGCACTGAAGCTTTCTTT	CASSYSNGGTEAFF
TRBV20-1	TRBJ1-2	.	.	TGCAGTGCTAGAGATTCCGGACTAAACTATGGCTACACCTTC	CSARDSGLNYGYTF
TRBV7-9	TRBJ1-4	.	many	TGTGCCAGCAGCTTAGGCGGTCGGCGCGGTGAAAAACTGTTTTTT	CASSLGGRRGEKLFF
TRBV2	TRBJ2-5	TRBD2	many	TGTGCCAGCAGTGACGGGGGGGCCCGCGAGACCCAGTACTTC	CASSDGGARETQYF
TRBV7-9	TRBJ1-4	TRBD1	.	TGTGCCAGCAGCCGTGGGGACAGGGGGGTCCTGTTTTTT	CASSRGDRGVLFF
TRBV15	TRBJ1-6	.	many	TGTGCCACCAGCAGGGATGAAGGGGTAGTTTCACCCCTCCACTTT	CATSRDEGVVSPLHF
TRBV25-1	TRBJ2-7	TRBD1	.	TGTGCCAGCAGTGACTCATCGACAGGGGGTTTCTACGAGCAGTACTTC	CASSDSSTGGFYEQYF
TRBV28	TRBJ2-7	.	.	TGTGCCAGCACTTCGGGGCCCGAGCAGTACTTC	CASTSGPEQYF
TRBV7-2	TRBJ2-3	.	many	TGTGCCAGCAGCTTAGTCGCAGGGGGAGGAGATACGCAGTATTTT	CASSLVAGGGDTQYF
TRBV7-8	TRBJ2-5	.	many	TGTGCCAGCAGCCGATATACAGGGCAAGAGACCCAGTACTTC	CASSRYTGQETQYF
TRBV20-1	TRBJ2-7	.	few	TGCAGTGCTAGAGGGGGGGCAGTGAGTTATTCCTACGAGCAGTACTTC	CSARGGAVSYSYEQYF
TRBV5-6	TRBJ2-5	.	few	TGTGCCAGCAGCACTGCACGGGTTCAGAAAGAGACCCAGTACTTC	CASSTARVQKETQYF
TRBV20-1	TRBJ2-7	TRBD2	few	TGCAGTGCCCAAGGACTAGCGGAATACGAGCAGTACTTC	CSAQGLAEYEQYF
TRBV4-1	TRBJ2-7	.	few	TGCGCCAGCAGCAAGGGGGGAGCCTACGAGCAGTACTTC	CASSKGGAYEQYF
TRBV6-2/TRBV6-3	TRBJ1-2	.	.	TGTGCCAGCAGTTCGGACCCGGGACATACGGACAGCTATGGCTACACCTTC	CASSSDPGHTDSYGYTF
TRBV9	TRBJ1-1	.	few	TGTGCCAGCAACACGGACAGTAACACTGAAGCTTTCTTT	CASNTDSNTEAFF
TRBV4-1	TRBJ1-6	.	.	TGCGCCAGCAGCCCCCTACAGGTTTCCACCCATTCACCCCTCCACTTT	CASSPLQVSTHSPLHF
TRBV20-1	TRBJ1-1	TRBD1	.	TGCAGTGCTTCCACAGGGGGGATGGCTTCTGAAGCTTTCTTT	CSASTGGMASEAFF
TRBV24-1	TRBJ2-5	.	.	TGTGCCACCAGTGCTCCCCGGGACGCCAAGGAGACCCAGTACTTC	CATSAPRDAKETQYF
TRBV12-3/TRBV12-4	TRBJ2-2	.	.	TGTGCCAGCGAAGAAGGGCAACTGAACACCGGGGAGCTGTTTTTT	CASEEGQLNTGELFF
TRBV7-2	TRBJ1-4	.	many	TGTGCCAGCGGAAGAGGGCGGGAGGAAAAACTGTTTTTT	CASGRGREEKLFF
TRBV28	TRBJ2-7	.	few	TGTGCCAGCAGTCCCCTTGTAGGAACTTCCTACGAGCAGTACTTC	CASSPLVGTSYEQYF
TRBV6-1	TRBJ1-2	.	.	TGTGCCAGCAGTGAAGCTCGGGGGAGCGATCGGACTGAGGGCTACACCTTC	CASSEARGSDRTEGYTF
TRBV9	TRBJ1-6	.	.	TGTGCCAGCAGCGTAGGTAGGGAGGCTAATTCACCCCTCCACTTT	CASSVGREANSPLHF
TRBV12-3/TRBV12-4	TRBJ2-2	TRBD2	.	TGTGCCAGCAGTCAGAATAGCGGGACGAACACCGGGGAGCTGTTTTTT	CASSQNSGTNTGELFF
TRBV29-1	TRBJ2-5	TRBD1	few	TGCAGCGTTTTGACAGGGCAAGAGACCCAGTACTTC	CSVLTGQETQYF
TRBV29-1	TRBJ2-2	.	.	TGCAGCGTTGACGACAGGAGAGGGAACACCGGGGAGCTGTTTTTT	CSVDDRRGNTGELFF
TRBV4-2	TRBJ1-6	.	.	TGTGCCAGCAGCCAAGTTACAGGACTCTCCTATAATTCACCCCTCCACTTT	CASSQVTGLSYNSPLHF
TRBV5-1	TRBJ1-1	.	few	TGCGCCACCTCGCCGCAGGGAATCGCTGAAGCTTTCTTT	CATSPQGIAEAFF
TRBV20-1	TRBJ2-5	TRBD2	.	TGCAGTGCCCCGGGGGGCCTAGCGGGGGGACAAGAGACCCAGTACTTC	CSAPGGLAGGQETQYF
TRBV12-5	TRBJ1-2	.	many	TGTGCTAGTGGGGCGGGCCCAGGGAACTATGGCTACACCTTC	CASGAGPGNYGYTF
TRBV27	TRBJ2-1	.	.	TGTGCCACCCAGTTTAGCCCGAGCTCCTACAATGAGCAGTTCTTC	CATQFSPSSYNEQFF
TRBV24-1	TRBJ2-1	.	few	TGTGCCACCAGTGCTGCAGATGGGGGGGGCGCATTCAATGAGCAGTTCTTC	CATSAADGGGAFNEQFF
TRBV28	TRBJ2-7	TRBD1	.	TGTGCCAGCAGTTCCCGGGACAGGGAGGGTGAGCAGTACTTC	CASSSRDREGEQYF
TRBV6-2/TRBV6-3	TRBJ2-5	.	.	TGTGCCAGCAGTCGCGACTCCGCCCAAGAGACCCAGTACTTC	CASSRDSAQETQYF
TRBV3-1	TRBJ2-7	TRBD2	.	TGTGCCAGCAGCCGACGACTAGCGGGGGAATACGAGCAGTACTTC	CASSRRLAGEYEQYF
TRBV4-2	TRBJ1-6	.	many	TGTGCCAGCAGCCAAGATTTGGGGGTAACTTCACCCCTCCACTTT	CASSQDLGVTSPLHF
TRBV7-9	TRBJ1-4	.	few	TGTGCCAGCAGCTACGGATTAAATGAAAAACTGTTTTTT	CASSYGLNEKLFF
TRBV6-2/TRBV6-3	TRBJ1-1	.	.	TGTGCCAGCAGCGGAGGGGGGGCGGACACTGAAGCTTTCTTT	CASSGGGADTEAFF
TRBV6-1	TRBJ1-6	.	few	TGTGCCAGCAGGGAGGGGTCTCGTTCACCCCTCCACTTT	CASREGSRSPLHF
TRBV28	TRBJ2-3	.	few	TGTGCCAGCAGTTCCCGGGGCCGCACAGATACGCAGTATTTT	CASSSRGRTDTQYF
TRBV4-1	TRBJ1-4	.	few	TGCGCCAGCAGCCTGGGACCTTCCGACGAAAAACTGTTTTTT	CASSLGPSDEKLFF
TRBV2	TRBJ1-3	.	many	TGTGCCAGCAGTGAGGAGATCGGGTTAGGCTCTGGAAACACCATATATTTT	CASSEEIGLGSGNTIYF
TRBV12-3/TRBV12-4	TRBJ2-3	.	many	TGTGCCAGCAGCGCAGCCCTCCGGCCAACAGATACGCAGTATTTT	CASSAALRPTDTQYF
TRBV4-3	TRBJ1-5	.	few	TGCGCCAGCAGCCAAGATGTGTATAGCAATCAGCCCCAGCATTTT	CASSQDVYSNQPQHF
TRBV7-9	TRBJ1-5	.	many	TGTGCCAGCAGCTTAGCCTTGACGGGTAGCAATCAGCCCCAGCATTTT	CASSLALTGSNQPQHF